This passage covers 5 T cell receptor beta chains from one sample sequenced in a study of T cell responses to AZD1222 COVID-19 vaccine (dated by TCRdb to the early 2020s). Library construction relied on the immunoSEQ multiplex PCR assay. TCRdb provides this immuneACCESS table in a form limited to in-frame rearrangements. Some clones are lacking; in checked studies, under half of them reflect an unresolved V gene, and why the rest are absent is not known. Counted in this sample were roughly 97,000 clones; 86% of them appeared once. The leading ten clones occupy about 3.1% of the sample. The label giving this sample's time point can be read as: about 28 days (+/-7) after the second vaccine dose. The treatment or condition label on this specimen signifies: meningococcal conjugate vaccine given as trial control. Here the sequenced sample was peripheral blood, taken 28 days after the second dose of the MenACWY control vaccine. These TCRs come from an adult who received the MenACWY meningococcal vaccine as a control.

The CDR3 here is CATSDRSASFDYGYTF. The CDR3 DNA reads as TGTGCCACCAGTGACCGAAGCGCCTCCTTCGACTATGGCTACACCTTC. The chain is built from TRBV24-1 and TRBJ1-2; D uncertain. This CDR3 has 16 amino acids. Trimming removed 4 bases from V and 3 bases from J, with 17 bases in between. Per the germline V gene, CDR1 is KGHDR and CDR2 is SFDVKD.

This sequence joins TRBV11-2 and TRBJ1-1; D is undetermined. Trimming pared 4 bases from V and 1 base from J, leaving 13 bases between. Germline V gives CDR1 SGHAT, CDR2 FQNNGV. The CDR3 is made up of 15 amino acids. The chain's CDR3 is CASSSPRTGNTEAFF. CDR3 DNA: TGTGCCAGCAGCTCCCCTCGGACGGGGAACACTGAAGCTTTCTTT.

The chain joins TRBV12-3 or TRBV12-4 to TRBJ1-5; D not resolved. The CDR3 has 13 residues. Trimming pared 2 bases from V and 1 base from J, leaving 3 bases between. This CDR3 is CASSLISNQPQHF. In nucleotides, the CDR3 is TGTGCCAGCAGTTTAATAAGCAATCAGCCCCAGCATTTT.

Of note for this clone: This CDR3 is also generated by other DNA sequences in the sample. V is TRBV5-4 and J is TRBJ1-6, with D perhaps TRBD1 (6 bases). Trimming stripped 2 bases from V and 7 bases from J, with 10 bases between. CDR1 is SGHNT, CDR2 YYREEE, per germline (reference sequence). The CDR3 contains 14 residues. In DNA form, the CDR3 reads TGTGCCAGCAGCTTAGCCGGGACAAATTCACCCCTCCACTTT. Protein product: CASSLAGTNSPLHF.

The chain joins TRBV9 to TRBJ2-1; D call uncertain. V lost 0 bases, J lost 4 bases, and 11 bases lay in between. CDR3 length: 15 amino acids. Looked up from germline, CDR1 is SGDLS and CDR2 is YYNGEE. The CDR3 here is CASSVGLETYNEQFF. In DNA form, the CDR3 reads TGTGCCAGCAGCGTAGGGCTTGAGACATACAATGAGCAGTTCTTC.